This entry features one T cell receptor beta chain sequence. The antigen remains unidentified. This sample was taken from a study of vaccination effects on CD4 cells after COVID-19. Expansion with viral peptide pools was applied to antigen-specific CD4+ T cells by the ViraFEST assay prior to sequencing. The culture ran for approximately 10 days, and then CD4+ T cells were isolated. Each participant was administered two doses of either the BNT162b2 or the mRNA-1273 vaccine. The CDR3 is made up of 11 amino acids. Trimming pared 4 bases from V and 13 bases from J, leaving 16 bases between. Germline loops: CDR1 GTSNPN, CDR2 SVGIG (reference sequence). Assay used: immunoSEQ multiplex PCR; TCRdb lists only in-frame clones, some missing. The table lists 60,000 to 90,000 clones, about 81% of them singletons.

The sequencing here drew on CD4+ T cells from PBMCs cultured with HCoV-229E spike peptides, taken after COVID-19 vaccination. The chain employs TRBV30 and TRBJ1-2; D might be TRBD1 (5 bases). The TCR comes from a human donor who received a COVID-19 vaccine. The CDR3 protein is CAWMIQAARTF. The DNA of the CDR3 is TGTGCCTGGATGATACAGGCCGCGCGCACCTTC.